Listed below are T cell receptor beta chains from one sample, sequenced in a study of shared clonotypes between healthy human individuals. Produced via immunoSEQ multiplex PCR; TCRdb's table is partial and in-frame only. The table has fewer than 850,000 clones, roughly 91% seen once; the top ten hold 34%. The sample consisted of memory CD8+ T cells from PBMCs. All receptors derive from a man younger than 35 in good health. Some clones in this sample may be carry-over from other donors' samples. Both conserved end residues are part of each CDR3. A D gene is named only where the DNA matches it firmly. Size is omitted from some rows. Given values are once, few, many or a class for expanded clones.

D gene	clone size	V gene	J gene	CDR3 protein	CDR3 DNA
TRBD1	NA	TRBV4-1	TRBJ1-1	CASSFYQRDSPEAFF	TGCGCCAGCAGCTTTTACCAAAGGGACAGCCCTGAAGCTTTCTTT
NA	once	TRBV5-6	TRBJ1-2	CASTQGGSLNYGYTF	TGTGCCAGCACCCAGGGCGGCAGCCTTAACTATGGCTACACCTTC
NA	NA	TRBV5-1	TRBJ2-7	CASSLVGYEQYF	TGCGCCAGCAGCTTGGTGGGTTACGAGCAGTACTTC
NA	NA	TRBV9	TRBJ2-7	CASSRLGDFYEQYF	TGTGCCAGCAGCCGCCTGGGGGACTTCTACGAGCAGTACTTC
NA	NA	TRBV7-8	TRBJ1-2	CASSLADSNYGYTF	TGTGCCAGCAGCTTAGCGGACAGTAACTATGGCTACACCTTC
NA	once	TRBV7-2	TRBJ2-7	CASSSSRDGEQYF	TGTGCCAGCAGCTCCTCCAGGGACGGCGAGCAGTACTTC
NA	NA	TRBV27	TRBJ2-7	CASSLSVGTVSYEQYF	TGTGCCAGCAGTTTATCGGTGGGGACTGTCTCCTACGAGCAGTACTTC
NA	few	TRBV28	TRBJ1-1	CASSALFGNTEAFF	TGTGCCAGCTCGGCCCTGTTTGGGAACACTGAAGCTTTCTTT
NA	NA	TRBV16	TRBJ1-1	CASSLRPGRDTEAFF	TGTGCCAGCAGCCTGCGGCCCGGGCGGGACACTGAAGCTTTCTTT
NA	NA	TRBV18	TRBJ2-3	CASSPPGGHTDTQYF	TGTGCCAGCTCACCACCGGGCGGCCACACAGATACGCAGTATTTT
TRBD2	NA	TRBV7-3	TRBJ2-1	CASSPSSGVTYNEQFF	TGTGCCAGCAGCCCTTCTAGCGGGGTTACCTACAATGAGCAGTTCTTC
NA	NA	TRBV28	TRBJ2-1	CASSLRDLLGYNEQFF	TGTGCCAGCAGCCTGCGGGACTTGCTGGGCTACAATGAGCAGTTCTTC
TRBD2	many	TRBV7-9	TRBJ2-7	CASSSPTSGDVDEQYF	TGTGCCAGCAGCTCGCCGACTAGCGGGGACGTCGACGAGCAGTACTTC
NA	NA	TRBV10-2	TRBJ1-1	CASSESAGISTEAFF	TGCGCCAGCAGTGAGTCGGCCGGGATTAGCACTGAAGCTTTCTTT
NA	NA	TRBV19	TRBJ1-2	CASSRTGFGYTF	TGTGCCAGTAGTCGAACAGGGTTTGGCTACACCTTC
TRBD1	NA	TRBV29-1	TRBJ1-2	CSAGPQGAGYGYTF	TGCAGCGCTGGACCCCAGGGGGCTGGCTATGGCTACACCTTC
TRBD2	NA	TRBV7-9	TRBJ2-7	CASSLGTNYEQYF	TGTGCCAGCAGCCTCGGGACTAACTACGAGCAGTACTTC
NA	NA	TRBV28	TRBJ2-2	CASSLPRSVARDTGELFF	TGTGCCAGCAGTTTACCGAGGTCGGTAGCCCGAGACACCGGGGAGCTGTTTTTT
TRBD2	NA	TRBV29-1	TRBJ2-1	CSMLAGEFNEQFF	TGCAGCATGCTAGCGGGAGAGTTCAATGAGCAGTTCTTC
NA	NA	TRBV29-1	TRBJ2-7	CSAGGGGPYEQYF	TGCAGCGCGGGTGGGGGCGGCCCCTACGAGCAGTACTTC
NA	NA	TRBV28	TRBJ1-5	CASSFLGRNQPQHF	TGTGCCAGCAGTTTTTTGGGCAGGAATCAGCCCCAGCATTTT
NA	NA	TRBV27	TRBJ2-7	CASSYGSGRSEQYF	TGTGCCAGCAGTTACGGTTCAGGGCGGTCCGAGCAGTACTTC
NA	NA	TRBV6-6	TRBJ1-1	CASSQSGKGGTEAFF	TGTGCCAGCAGTCAGTCAGGGAAGGGCGGCACTGAAGCTTTCTTT
NA	NA	TRBV9	TRBJ2-3	CASSRSPVGVLEDTQYF	TGTGCCAGCAGCCGGAGTCCTGTGGGAGTATTGGAAGATACGCAGTATTTT
NA	once	TRBV9	TRBJ2-5	CASSSHRVGLEETQYF	TGTGCCAGCAGCTCACACCGAGTCGGGCTAGAAGAGACCCAGTACTTC
TRBD2	NA	TRBV27	TRBJ2-7	CASSFGGSSYEQYF	TGTGCCAGCAGTTTCGGGGGGAGCTCCTACGAGCAGTACTTC
TRBD2	NA	TRBV9	TRBJ2-7	CASSGTSDSSYEQYF	TGTGCCAGCAGTGGTACTAGCGACAGCTCCTACGAGCAGTACTTC
TRBD2	once	TRBV29-1	TRBJ2-7	CSVRTPAQGLATYEQYF	TGCAGCGTTCGGACTCCTGCCCAAGGACTAGCGACGTACGAGCAGTACTTC
NA	NA	TRBV19	TRBJ2-7	CASSLGSVYEQYF	TGTGCCAGTAGTCTAGGCAGCGTCTACGAGCAGTACTTC
NA	NA	TRBV27	TRBJ1-5	CASSLVGNQPQHF	TGTGCCAGCAGTTTAGTCGGCAATCAGCCCCAGCATTTT
NA	NA	TRBV27	TRBJ1-2	CASSLSTGTIIYGYTF	TGTGCCAGCAGTTTATCGACCGGGACGATCATCTATGGCTACACCTTC
TRBD1	NA	TRBV10-3	TRBJ1-3	CAIRGQGLGPFPGNTIYF	TGTGCCATCAGGGGACAGGGCCTCGGACCGTTTCCTGGAAACACCATATATTTT
NA	once	TRBV14	TRBJ2-2	CASSPGLELFF	TGTGCCAGCAGCCCCGGTTTGGAGCTGTTTTTT
NA	NA	TRBV4-1	TRBJ2-5	CASSQDWGMETQYF	TGCGCCAGCAGCCAAGATTGGGGAATGGAGACCCAGTACTTC
NA	NA	TRBV10-3	TRBJ1-2	CAISEQGRGYTF	TGTGCCATCAGTGAACAGGGTAGGGGCTACACCTTC
NA	NA	TRBV19	TRBJ2-2	CASSSNWEHTGELFF	TGTGCCAGTAGTAGTAACTGGGAACACACCGGGGAGCTGTTTTTT
TRBD2	NA	TRBV14	TRBJ2-7	CASSRGLLAGRYEQYF	TGTGCCAGCAGCCGAGGTCTACTAGCGGGACGGTACGAGCAGTACTTC
NA	NA	TRBV19	TRBJ1-1	CASSSGSGAFF	TGTGCCAGTAGTAGCGGGTCAGGCGCTTTCTTT
NA	NA	TRBV5-5	TRBJ2-7	CASSWDGSTSYEQYF	TGTGCCAGCAGCTGGGACGGATCCACCTCCTACGAGCAGTACTTC
NA	NA	TRBV28	TRBJ1-5	CASSFGPSGPSNQPQHF	TGTGCCAGCAGTTTTGGTCCCTCGGGACCGAGTAATCAGCCCCAGCATTTT
NA	NA	TRBV2	TRBJ2-7	CASSGRTASSVGYEQYF	TGTGCCAGCAGTGGTAGGACAGCCTCCTCAGTAGGATACGAGCAGTACTTC
TRBD1	NA	TRBV4-3	TRBJ1-5	CASSQDVTWDRDNQPQHF	TGCGCCAGCAGCCAAGATGTAACGTGGGACAGAGACAATCAGCCCCAGCATTTT
NA	NA	TRBV27	TRBJ2-4	CASSPLKLGAKNIQYF	TGTGCCAGCAGTCCCCTTAAGCTAGGGGCCAAAAACATTCAGTACTTC
NA	NA	TRBV18	TRBJ2-5	CASSPPVSAEQETQYF	TGTGCCAGCTCACCACCGGTCTCAGCTGAACAAGAGACCCAGTACTTC
NA	NA	TRBV7-2	TRBJ2-7	CASSLVPGGETYEQYF	TGTGCCAGCAGCCTCGTCCCGGGCGGAGAGACCTACGAGCAGTACTTC
NA	NA	TRBV29-1	TRBJ2-3	CSALPADTQYF	TGCAGCGCCCTGCCCGCAGATACGCAGTATTTT
NA	NA	TRBV28	TRBJ2-7	CASSPGLHEQYF	TGTGCCAGCAGTCCTGGGTTGCACGAGCAGTACTTC
NA	NA	TRBV4-1	TRBJ2-3	CASSQGFLGNTDTQYF	TGCGCCAGCAGCCAGGGATTTTTGGGGAACACAGATACGCAGTATTTT